The 27 T cell receptor beta chains below all came from one sample that was sequenced in a study of T cells in Graves' hyperthyroidism and ophthalmopathy. There were TCR beta CDR3 regions amplified from RNA transcripts. A first-round RT-PCR of the TCR CDR3 used the HTBI primer set. TCRdb reanalysed the multiplex PCR reads using MiXCR and keeps one entry per CDR3 protein. Seen here are around 720,000 distinct CDR3 sequences, 30% to 40% observed once, and the top ten hold around 30%. The sequenced sample consisted of blood. These receptors all come from a woman in her thirties or forties with Graves' hyperthyroidism.

A few counts support this clonotype. The chain recombines TRBV11-2 with TRBJ1-2; possible D gene TRBD1, 5 bases. V lost 2 bases, J lost 6 bases, and 10 bases lay in between. The CDR3 length is 13 residues. The germline V gene encodes CDR1 SGHAT and CDR2 FQNNGV. CDR3 nucleotides: TGTGCCAGCAGCTTATATCGGGACGATGGCTACACCTTC. Its protein is CASSLYRDDGYTF.

The rearrangement links TRBV20-1 to TRBJ2-7; TRBD1 agrees at 9 bases. Germline V gene data show CDR1 as DFQATT and CDR2 as SNEGSKA (reference sequence). This CDR3 is built from 14 residues. The CDR3 DNA sequence: TGCAGCGTCCCGGGACAGGGTGTAAGCGATGAGCAGTACTTC. It is translated as CSVPGQGVSDEQYF.

This clonotype was counted many times. The chain combines TRBV7-2 with TRBJ2-5, with D perhaps given as TRBD1 or TRBD2 (6 bases each). V was clipped by 1 base and J by 2 bases, with 11 bases between them. The CDR3 spans 15 residues. Germline V CDR1 and CDR2: SGHTA, FQGNSA. CDR3 region: CASSLGGAGQETQYF. CDR3 nucleotides: TGTGCCAGCAGCTTAGGGGGGGCGGGACAAGAGACCCAGTACTTC.

This clonotype was seen many times. The genes are TRBV12-3 or TRBV12-4 and TRBJ1-5, with D possibly TRBD1 on 5 matching bases. This CDR3 is built from 11 residues. The germline V and J ends were trimmed by 1 base and 12 bases, with 7 bases remaining between them. CDR3 amino acids: CASSLEQDQHF. The CDR3 DNA reads as TGTGCCAGCAGTTTAGAACAGGACCAGCATTTT.

This chain joins TRBV9 and TRBJ2-7; D not certain. Trimming shortened V by 6 bases and J by 2 bases, and 15 bases separated the two germline ends. Germline-derived CDR1 and CDR2 are SGDLS and YYNGEE. The CDR3 loop spans 14 amino acids. This CDR3 is CASTAETPPYEQYF. CDR3 DNA sequence: TGTGCCAGCACCGCCGAGACACCTCCCTACGAGCAGTACTTC. The variable domain in full, with the rest retrieved from reference TRBV9 and TRBJ2-7, is DSGVTQTPKHLITATGQRVTLRCSPRSGDLSVYWYQQSLDQGLQFLIQYYNGEERAKGNILERFSAQQFPDLHSELNLSSLELGDSALYFCASTAETPPYEQYFGPGTRLTVT.

This clonotype was recorded at least ten times. J is TRBJ2-5 and V is TRBV9, with 9 nucleotides matching TRBD2. Germline assignment: CDR1 SGDLS and CDR2 YYNGEE. The ends lost 4 bases at V and 5 bases at J; junction bases unmatched: 12. The CDR3 runs 16 residues. The CDR3 is CASSPTPSGIYETQYF. For the CDR3, the DNA is TGTGCCAGCAGCCCCACCCCTAGCGGGATTTATGAGACCCAGTACTTC.

The chain is built from TRBV25-1 and TRBJ2-5; 10 positions agree with TRBD2. This CDR3 has 16 residues. The V gene's germline CDR1 is MGHDK and CDR2 SYGVNS. Losses at the gene ends were 4 bases for V and 5 bases for J; bases not matched to a gene: 10. The CDR3 loop is CASSATSGTSDETQYF. CDR3 in DNA: TGTGCCAGCAGTGCTACCTCCGGGACTAGCGACGAGACCCAGTACTTC.

The V gene is TRBV2, the J gene TRBJ2-1, with 7 bases identical to TRBD1. Trimming at V came to 6 bases and at J to 10 bases, leaving 9 bases not matched to a gene. Germline CDR1 and CDR2: SNHLY and FYNNEI. The length of the CDR3 is 13 residues. Here the CDR3 reads CASRIDREGEQFF. The DNA of the CDR3 is TGTGCCAGCAGGATAGACAGGGAAGGCGAGCAGTTCTTC.

The chain employs TRBV9 and TRBJ1-5; D not resolved. V dropped 0 bases and J dropped 3 bases, with 10 bases sitting between them. Germline assignment: CDR1 SGDLS and CDR2 YYNGEE. The CDR3 is 15 residues long. As DNA, the CDR3 is TGTGCCAGCAGCGTAGGGGAAGGAATCAATCAGCCCCAGCATTTT. Its protein product is CASSVGEGINQPQHF.

The chain uses TRBV15 and TRBJ2-7; 10 bases agree with TRBD1. V lost 2 bases and J lost 2; bases outside the gene matches: 3. Germline values: CDR1 LNHNV, CDR2 YYDKDF (reference sequence). The CDR3 is 15 amino acids. The chain's CDR3 is CATSRYGQGAYEQYF. In DNA form, the CDR3 reads TGTGCCACCAGCAGATATGGACAGGGGGCCTACGAGCAGTACTTC.

Turning to this clonotype: One end of the junction does not line up with germline, which may come from a read error. The chain combines TRBV7-1 with TRBJ1-6; TRBD1 matches at 8 bases. TRBV7-1 is an ORF, and what it does is uncertain. The length of the CDR3 is 15 residues. CDR3 amino acids: CASGSDRAGDSPLHF. The CDR3 DNA reads TGTGCCAGCGGCTCGGACAGGGCGGGGGATTCACCCCTCCACTTT.

The chain links TRBV20-1 to TRBJ2-5; 8 bases map to TRBD2. Judging by the DNA end, TRBJ2-1 fits better; the J call may be wrong. Germline loops: CDR1 DFQATT, CDR2 SNEGSKA (reference sequence). The CDR3 runs 14 residues. DNA of the CDR3: TGCAGTGCTATGGGGCTAGCGGGTATAGAGACCCAGTTCTTC. Its translation is CSAMGLAGIETQFF.

CDR3 coding DNA: TGTGCCAGCAGTGCCGCACAAGGGACAGGACAGCGAGGGGCTAATGAAAAACTGTTTTTT. This gives the protein CASSAAQGTGQRGANEKLFF. The rearrangement uses TRBV25-1 and TRBJ1-4, with 8 bases lining up with TRBD1. V lost 4 bases and J lost 3; bases outside the gene matches: 19. The CDR3 length is 20 residues. Per germline, CDR1 MGHDK and CDR2 SYGVNS.

About this clonotype itself: The junction departs from germline at one end; a sequencing error may be responsible. CDR3 region: CASSKDLSAGEQYF. Here the CDR3 DNA reads TGCGCCAGCAGCAAAGACCTATCGGCTGGGGAGCAGTACTTC. The rearrangement links TRBV4-3 to TRBJ2-7; D unclear. This CDR3 region has 14 residues. Germline CDR1 reads LGHNA; CDR2 reads YSLEER.

V is TRBV20-1 and J is TRBJ2-2, with a weak D call TRBD2 (6 bases). The CDR3 is made up of 14 amino acids. V dropped 1 base and J dropped 1 base, with 7 bases sitting between them. Germline CDR1 is DFQATT and CDR2 is SNEGSKA (reference sequence). CDR3 in DNA: TGCAGTGCTAGAGTAGCGGAGAACACCGGGGAGCTGTTTTTT. The encoded protein is CSARVAENTGELFF.

Regarding this clonotype: Possible read error: a much larger clone is one base away. The chain combines TRBV12-3 or TRBV12-4 with TRBJ2-7; maybe TRBD1 (5 bases). The J call is in doubt because the DNA end fits TRBJ2-1 better. The CDR3 extends over 12 amino acids. The DNA for the CDR3 is TGTGCCAGCAGTCAACAGGCGTACGAGCAGTTCTTC. Translated: CASSQQAYEQFF.

V is TRBV14 and J is TRBJ2-2; D is unresolved. Germline V gene sequence: CDR1 SGHDN, CDR2 FVKESK. Trimming took 0 bases from V and 10 from J, leaving 27 bases between them. CDR3 length: 19 amino acids. The CDR3 DNA reads as TGTGCCAGCAGCCAAGATTCAGTTTTGCAGGCCGCCTCCGGTGAGGAGCTGTTTTTT. It specifies CASSQDSVLQAASGEELFF.

This clonotype has a count of ten or more. The V and J genes are TRBV6-1 and TRBJ2-7, with 9 bases identical to TRBD2. After removal of 2 bases from V and 10 bases from J, the junction contained 9 bases not matched to a gene. The CDR3 spans 14 residues. Germline lookup yields CDR1 MNHNS and CDR2 SASEGT. The CDR3 nucleotides read TGTGCCAGCAGTGAACGTGGGAGCGGGGGGTCCCAGTACTTC. As protein: CASSERGSGGSQYF.

V and J are TRBV7-9 and TRBJ2-2; 8 bases align to TRBD1. Per germline, CDR1 SEHNR and CDR2 FQNEAQ (reference sequence). After removal of 3 bases from V and 6 bases from J, the junction contained 9 bases not matched to a gene. This CDR3 region has 16 residues. The CDR3 DNA sequence: TGTGCCAGCAGCTTGACAGGGGCGTCGGGGGCCGGGGAGCTGTTTTTT. It specifies CASSLTGASGAGELFF. Complete variable domain (other parts from reference TRBV7-9 and TRBJ2-2): DTGVSQNPRHKITKRGQNVTFRCDPISEHNRLYWYRQTLGQGPEFLTYFQNEAQLEKSRLLSDRFSAERPKGSFSTLEIQRTEQGDSAMYLCASSLTGASGAGELFFGEGSRLTVL.

This clonotype showed up many times. The chain employs TRBV7-8 and TRBJ1-2; D might be TRBD1 (6 bases). Germline V gene lookup returns CDR1 SGHVS and CDR2 FQNEAQ. Trimming removed 5 bases at V and 0 bases at J, with 10 bases between. CDR3 length: 14 amino acids. CDR3 in DNA: TGTGCCAGCAGCCCTAGACAGGCTAACTATGGCTACACCTTC. Residues: CASSPRQANYGYTF.

This clonotype has a handful of counts. This chain uses TRBV12-3 or TRBV12-4 with TRBJ2-7; D is possibly TRBD1 or TRBD2 (5 bases each). This CDR3 is built from 13 residues. Trimming took 2 bases from V and 9 from J, leaving 14 bases between them. This CDR3 reads CASSLRDPRGQYF. The DNA of the CDR3 is TGTGCCAGCAGTTTAAGGGACCCACGGGGGCAGTACTTC.

The V gene is TRBV2, the J gene TRBJ1-2; no firm D call. Per the germline V gene, CDR1 is SNHLY and CDR2 is FYNNEI. V lost 7 bases and J 4 bases, leaving 13 bases between the germline ends. The CDR3 is 13 residues long. CDR3 DNA sequence: TGTGCCAGCATTTTCGACGTATTCTATGGCTACACCTTC. As protein: CASIFDVFYGYTF.

This chain links TRBV27 with TRBJ1-5, with no clear D. The CDR3 contains 15 residues. The germline gives CDR1 MNHEY, CDR2 SMNVEV (reference sequence). V was shortened by 5 bases and J by 7 bases, with 18 bases between the two germline ends. This CDR3 reads CASSLWPPREQPQHF. The CDR3 nucleotides are TGTGCCAGCAGTCTCTGGCCCCCACGGGAACAGCCCCAGCATTTT.

The gene calls are TRBV7-9 and TRBJ2-7; D gene uncertain. V shed 7 bases and J shed 0 bases, with 10 bases lying between them. The CDR3 length is 13 residues. Germline CDR1 SEHNR, CDR2 FQNEAQ (reference sequence). The CDR3: CASTPHSSYEQYF. DNA of the CDR3: TGTGCCAGCACCCCCCACAGCTCCTACGAGCAGTACTTC. The whole variable domain, remainder taken from reference TRBV7-9 and TRBJ2-7, is DTGVSQNPRHKITKRGQNVTFRCDPISEHNRLYWYRQTLGQGPEFLTYFQNEAQLEKSRLLSDRFSAERPKGSFSTLEIQRTEQGDSAMYLCASTPHSSYEQYFGPGTRLTVT.

This clonotype was recorded many times. The V and J genes are TRBV7-9 and TRBJ1-2, with 8 bases matching TRBD1. Trimming removed 2 bases from V and 8 bases from J; junction bases left unmatched: 13. Germline CDR1 reads SEHNR; CDR2 reads FQNEAQ (reference sequence). The CDR3 contains 16 residues. The CDR3 sequence: CASSLTTGTGPGGYTF. In DNA, the CDR3 is TGTGCCAGCAGCTTAACCACCGGGACAGGCCCCGGGGGCTACACCTTC.

V is TRBV7-3 and J is TRBJ2-3, with a possible D match to TRBD2 (6 bases). The V and J ends lost 5 bases and 3 bases respectively, with 12 bases between them. Germline assignment: CDR1 SGHTA and CDR2 FQGTGA. The CDR3 is 14 amino acids. CDR3 region: CASSQTGLTDTQYF. CDR3 bases: TGTGCCAGCAGCCAAACGGGACTGACAGATACGCAGTATTTT.

This clonotype was found many times. This chain links TRBV19 with TRBJ2-7, with 14 nucleotides matching TRBD2. V dropped 6 bases and J dropped 0; count of bases not matched to a gene: 10. This CDR3 has 18 amino acids. CDR1 is LNHDA, CDR2 SQIVND, per germline (reference sequence). CDR3 nucleotide sequence: TGTGCCAGTAGCAAAGGACTAGCGGGAGGAGGTGGCTCCTACGAGCAGTACTTC. It yields the protein CASSKGLAGGGGSYEQYF.